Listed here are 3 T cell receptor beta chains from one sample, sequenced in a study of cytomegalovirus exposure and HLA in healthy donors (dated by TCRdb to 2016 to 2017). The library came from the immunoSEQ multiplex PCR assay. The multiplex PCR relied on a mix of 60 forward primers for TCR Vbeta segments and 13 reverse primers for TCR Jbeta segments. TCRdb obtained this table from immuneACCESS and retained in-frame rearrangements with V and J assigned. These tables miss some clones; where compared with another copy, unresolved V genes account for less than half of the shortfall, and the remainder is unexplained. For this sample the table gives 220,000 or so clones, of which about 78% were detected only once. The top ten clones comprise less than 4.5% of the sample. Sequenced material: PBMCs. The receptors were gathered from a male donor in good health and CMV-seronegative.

The CDR3 DNA reads as TGTGCCATCAGTGGTACGTCTGGGGCTACCCAAGAGACCCAGTACTTC. Encoded protein: CAISGTSGATQETQYF. This chain links TRBV10-3 with TRBJ2-5; the D gene is possibly TRBD1 (5 bases). V was clipped by 4 bases and J by 1 base, with 16 bases between them. The CDR3 is 16 amino acids. Germline-derived CDR1 and CDR2 are ENHRY and SYGVKD.

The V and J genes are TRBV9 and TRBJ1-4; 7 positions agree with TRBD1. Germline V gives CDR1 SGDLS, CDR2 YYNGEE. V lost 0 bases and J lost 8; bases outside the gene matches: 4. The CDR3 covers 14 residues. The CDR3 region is CASSVGAGGEKLFF. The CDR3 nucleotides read TGTGCCAGCAGCGTAGGGGCAGGGGGAGAAAAACTGTTTTTT.

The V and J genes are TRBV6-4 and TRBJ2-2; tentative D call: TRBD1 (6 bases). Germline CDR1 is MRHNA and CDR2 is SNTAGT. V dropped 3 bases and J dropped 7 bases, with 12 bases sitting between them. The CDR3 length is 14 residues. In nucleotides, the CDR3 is TGTGCCAGCAGTGAACAGGGAACCGTCGGGGAGCTGTTTTTT. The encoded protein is CASSEQGTVGELFF.